Given below is one T cell receptor beta chain in context. Its antigen remains unknown. This entry is derived from a study of shared clonotypes between healthy human individuals. The J segment lost 6 bases and the V segment lost 3 bases, leaving 6 bases of the junction unmatched. From germline, CDR1 is SGHNT and CDR2 YYREEE (reference sequence). This CDR3 is built from 15 residues. General study findings and limits: The study found approximately 5% of naive CD4 clonotypes shared across a handful of donors.

Data came from immunoSEQ multiplex PCR; TCRdb stores just in-frame clones and leaves some out. Found here are around 750,000 clones, 74% of them singletons; the top ten hold roughly 1.7%. Source material: memory CD4+ T cells sorted from blood. Stated subset: CD45RA-negative fraction. This TCR came from a woman aged 30 to 39 in good health. This chain connects TRBV5-4 to TRBJ2-1; 10 bases are a match to TRBD2. The DNA for the CDR3 is TGTGCCAGCAGCTCTATAGCGGGAGGATCCAATGAGCAGTTCTTC. Amino acid sequence: CASSSIAGGSNEQFF.